Here is one TCR beta chain with its context. This clone occurred a few times. Its antigen is currently not known. Base qualities are not recorded, but no much larger clone differs from it by a single base. TCR beta CDR3 regions were sequenced from DNA using the immunoSEQ Assay. The study's own analysis went as follows. To compute T cell density, TCR beta template counts were normalized to usable DNA, which was estimated by amplifying housekeeping genes. Richness was estimated using the preseqR package, with extrapolation to 400,000 templates for PBMC samples and to 120,000 templates for tissue samples. Clonality was defined as one minus Pielou's evenness. Differential abundance testing on productive amino-acid clonotypes, with a minimum total count of 5 and an alpha of 0.1, was used to identify tissue-enriched TCRs. Repertoire overlap between compartments was quantified with the Jaccard Index and Morisita Overlap Index. GLIPH clustered TCR beta CDR3s with public tetramer-defined viral CDR3s; viral motifs required at least three viral sequences plus V-gene enrichment. TCRdb stores this immuneACCESS table with in-frame sequences only. Part of the clones is absent; in the studies checked, under half of the shortfall reflects unresolved V genes, and no reason is known for the rest. V and J calls and clone size follow that table, whereas D and trimming were derived from the DNA. Within this sample are over a thousand clones, with approximately 25% of them counted one time only. The ten largest clones add up to 20% of the sample.

This specimen comes from a study of T cells in localized non-small cell lung cancer (dated by TCRdb to the early 2020s). In the study overall: T cell repertoires of 200 to 250 early-stage NSCLC patients were analyzed, with tumors being compared against uninvolved tumor-adjacent lungs. All 250 or so NSCLC patients in the cohort were treatment-naive and had localized lung tumors that were resected. The mean age of the NSCLC patients was under 70 years, with 120 to 150 men and 110 or so women.

Two independent pathologists confirmed that the uninvolved adjacent lung, which was taken at least 2 cm from the tumor margin, was free of atypia. At diagnosis, tumor, uninvolved tumor-adjacent lung and peripheral blood were collected and then preserved as a mix of FFPE and fresh-frozen material. What the research found in general, with its limitations: Because the study design was exploratory, TCR variables were selected using unadjusted p-values without false-discovery rate correction. Multi-region tumor sequencing was not performed, so intratumor heterogeneity could not be excluded. Uninvolved tumor-adjacent lung showed the highest T cell clonality, higher than tumor, which suggests more focused antigenic responses in the adjacent lung. Longer overall survival was associated with higher T cell density in blood, whereas shorter survival was associated with higher clonality in adjacent lung. A median of about 53 of the top 100 tumor clones were detected in paired uninvolved adjacent lung, and 28 of these tumor clones were also found among the top 100 clones of the paired uninvolved adjacent lung.

The germline V and J ends show losses of 8 bases and 4 bases respectively, and no gene match explains 13 bases of the junction. Including cysteine and phenylalanine, the CDR3 has 16 amino acids. Of all the DNA, just the CDR3 is kept, 48 bases in frame from base 1. Based on the germline V gene, the CDR1 and CDR2 sequences are MNHGY and SAAAGT. The chain is encoded by TRBV6-8 joined to TRBJ1-1; 10 central bases correspond to TRBD1. The sequence was obtained from a man between 40 and 75 years old with stage III squamous cell lung carcinoma. The source was normal lung tissue next to the tumor, collected before any cancer treatment. The nucleotide sequence reads TGTGCCAGCTTAACCGGGACAGGGGTATTGGGCACTGAAGCTTTCTTT. Its translation reads: CASLTGTGVLGTEAFF.